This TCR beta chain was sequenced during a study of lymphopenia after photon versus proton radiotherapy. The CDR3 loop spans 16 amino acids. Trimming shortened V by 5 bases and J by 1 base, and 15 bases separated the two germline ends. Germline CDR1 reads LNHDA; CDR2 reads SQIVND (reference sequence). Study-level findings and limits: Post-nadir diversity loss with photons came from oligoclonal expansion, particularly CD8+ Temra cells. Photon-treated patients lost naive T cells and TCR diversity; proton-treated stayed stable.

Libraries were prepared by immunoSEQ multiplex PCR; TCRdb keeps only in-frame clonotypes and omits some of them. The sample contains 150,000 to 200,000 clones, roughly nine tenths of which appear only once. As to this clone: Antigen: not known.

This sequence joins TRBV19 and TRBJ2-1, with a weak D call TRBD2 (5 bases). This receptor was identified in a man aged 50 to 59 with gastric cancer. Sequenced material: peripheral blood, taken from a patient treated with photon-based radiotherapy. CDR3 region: CASSAGRRRSYNEQFF. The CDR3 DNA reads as TGTGCCAGTAGTGCGGGCCGTCGTAGGTCCTACAATGAGCAGTTCTTC.